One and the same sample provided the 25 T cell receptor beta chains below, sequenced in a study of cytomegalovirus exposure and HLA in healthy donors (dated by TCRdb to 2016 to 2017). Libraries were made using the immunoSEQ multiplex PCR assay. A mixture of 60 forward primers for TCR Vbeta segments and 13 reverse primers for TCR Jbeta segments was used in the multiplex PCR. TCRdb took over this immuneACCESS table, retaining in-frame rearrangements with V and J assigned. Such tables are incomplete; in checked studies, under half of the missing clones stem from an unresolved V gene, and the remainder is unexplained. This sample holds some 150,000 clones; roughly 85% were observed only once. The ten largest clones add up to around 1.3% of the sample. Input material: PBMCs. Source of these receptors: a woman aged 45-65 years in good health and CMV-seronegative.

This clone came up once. CDR3 DNA: TGTGCCAGCAGCCTGCAGCCGGGTTCACCCCTCCACTTT. Its translation is CASSLQPGSPLHF. The rearrangement joins TRBV11-3 to TRBJ1-6; D is undetermined. CDR1 and CDR2 (germline): SGHNT, YENEEA. The CDR3 has 13 residues. Between the trimmed V and J ends, which lost 5 bases and 9 bases, there was a span of 11 bases.

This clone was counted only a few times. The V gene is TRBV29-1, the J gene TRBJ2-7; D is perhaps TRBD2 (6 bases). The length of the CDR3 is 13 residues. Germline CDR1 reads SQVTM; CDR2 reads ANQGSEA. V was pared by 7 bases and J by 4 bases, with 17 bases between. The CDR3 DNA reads TGCAGCGCCTTGGGCAGGGAGGAGTACGAGCAGTACTTC. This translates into CSALGREEYEQYF.

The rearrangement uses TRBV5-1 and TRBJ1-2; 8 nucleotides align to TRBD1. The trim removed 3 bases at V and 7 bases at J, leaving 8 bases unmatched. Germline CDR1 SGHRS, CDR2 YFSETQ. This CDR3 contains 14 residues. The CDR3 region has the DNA TGCGCCAGCAGCTACGGACAGGGCCGAAGTGGCTACACCTTC. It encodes CASSYGQGRSGYTF.

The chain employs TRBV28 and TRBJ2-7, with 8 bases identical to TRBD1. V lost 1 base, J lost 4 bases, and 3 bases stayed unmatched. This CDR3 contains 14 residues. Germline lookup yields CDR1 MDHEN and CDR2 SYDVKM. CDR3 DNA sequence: TGTGCCAGCAGTTTATTGGGACAGGTATACGAGCAGTACTTC. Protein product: CASSLLGQVYEQYF.

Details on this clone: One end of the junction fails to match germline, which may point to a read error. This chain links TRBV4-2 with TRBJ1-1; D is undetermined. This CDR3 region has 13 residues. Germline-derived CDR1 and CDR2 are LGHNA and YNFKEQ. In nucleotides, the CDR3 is TGTGCCAGCAGCCAAGAATACCCCCATGGAGCTCTCTTT. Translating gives CASSQEYPHGALF.

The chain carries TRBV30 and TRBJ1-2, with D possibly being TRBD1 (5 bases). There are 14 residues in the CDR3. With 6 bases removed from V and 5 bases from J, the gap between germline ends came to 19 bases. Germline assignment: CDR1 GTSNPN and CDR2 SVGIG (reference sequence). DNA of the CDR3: TGTGCCTGCCCGCGGGGGGAAGGTTGGTATGGCTACACCTTC. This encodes CACPRGEGWYGYTF.

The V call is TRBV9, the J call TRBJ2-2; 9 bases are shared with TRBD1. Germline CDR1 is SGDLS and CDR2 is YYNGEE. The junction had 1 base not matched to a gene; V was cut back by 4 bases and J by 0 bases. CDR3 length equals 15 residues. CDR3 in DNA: TGTGCCAGCAGCCGGGACAGGGCGAACACCGGGGAGCTGTTTTTT. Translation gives CASSRDRANTGELFF.

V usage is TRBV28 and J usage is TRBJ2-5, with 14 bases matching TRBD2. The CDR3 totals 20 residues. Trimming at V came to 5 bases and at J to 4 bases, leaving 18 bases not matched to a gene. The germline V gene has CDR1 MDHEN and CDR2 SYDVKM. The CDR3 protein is CASSPTTPGTSGRWGETQYF. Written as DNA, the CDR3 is TGTGCCAGCAGTCCCACTACCCCCGGGACTAGCGGGAGATGGGGAGAGACCCAGTACTTC.

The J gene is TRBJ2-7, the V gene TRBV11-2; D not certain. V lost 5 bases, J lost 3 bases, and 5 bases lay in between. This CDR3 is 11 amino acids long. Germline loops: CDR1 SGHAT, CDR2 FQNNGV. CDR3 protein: CASSRGYEQYF. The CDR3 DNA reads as TGTGCCAGCAGCCGCGGCTACGAGCAGTACTTC. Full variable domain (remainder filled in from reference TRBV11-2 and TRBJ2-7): EAGVAQSPRYKIIEKRQSVAFWCNPISGHATLYWYQQILGQGPKLLIQFQNNGVVDDSQLPKDRFSAERLKGVDSTLKIQPAKLEDSAVYLCASSRGYEQYFGPGTRLTVT.

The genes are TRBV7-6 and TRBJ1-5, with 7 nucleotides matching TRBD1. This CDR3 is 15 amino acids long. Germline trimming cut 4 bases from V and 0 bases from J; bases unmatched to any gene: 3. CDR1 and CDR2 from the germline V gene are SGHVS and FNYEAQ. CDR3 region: CASSSQGDSNQPQHF. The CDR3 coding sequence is TGTGCCAGCAGCTCCCAGGGGGATAGCAATCAGCCCCAGCATTTT.

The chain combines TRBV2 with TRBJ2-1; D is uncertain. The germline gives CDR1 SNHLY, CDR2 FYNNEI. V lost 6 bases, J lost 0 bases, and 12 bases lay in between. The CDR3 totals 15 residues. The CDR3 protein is CASSGQKLSYNEQFF. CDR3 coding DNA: TGTGCCAGCAGCGGTCAAAAGCTCTCCTACAATGAGCAGTTCTTC.

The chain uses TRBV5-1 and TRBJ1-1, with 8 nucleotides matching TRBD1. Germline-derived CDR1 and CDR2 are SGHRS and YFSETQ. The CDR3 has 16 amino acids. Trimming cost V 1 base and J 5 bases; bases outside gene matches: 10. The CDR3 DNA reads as TGCGCCAGCAGCTTGTCCCCTCGGACAGGGATGACTGAAGCTTTCTTT. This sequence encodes CASSLSPRTGMTEAFF.

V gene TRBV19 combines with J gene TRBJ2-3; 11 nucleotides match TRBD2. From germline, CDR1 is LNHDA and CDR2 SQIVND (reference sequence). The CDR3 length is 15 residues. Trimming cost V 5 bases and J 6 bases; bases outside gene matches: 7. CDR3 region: CASSVVAGGRDTQYF. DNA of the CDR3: TGTGCCAGTAGTGTCGTAGCGGGAGGGAGGGATACGCAGTATTTT.

In DNA form, the CDR3 reads TGTGCCAGCAGCGAATCTTTACAAGAGACCCAGTACTTC. Residues: CASSESLQETQYF. The chain combines TRBV9 with TRBJ2-5; D remains ambiguous. The CDR3 extends over 13 amino acids. CDR1 and CDR2 from the germline V gene are SGDLS and YYNGEE. The V end lost 3 bases, the J end lost 2 bases, and 8 bases lay between the germline ends. The full variable domain, rest sourced from reference TRBV9 and TRBJ2-5, is DSGVTQTPKHLITATGQRVTLRCSPRSGDLSVYWYQQSLDQGLQFLIQYYNGEERAKGNILERFSAQQFPDLHSELNLSSLELGDSALYFCASSESLQETQYFGPGTRLLVL.

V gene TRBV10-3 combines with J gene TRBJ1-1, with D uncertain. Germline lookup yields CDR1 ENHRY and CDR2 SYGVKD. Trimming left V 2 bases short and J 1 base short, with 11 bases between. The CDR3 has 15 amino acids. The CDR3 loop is CAISEPTTENTEAFF. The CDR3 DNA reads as TGTGCCATCAGTGAGCCGACCACAGAGAACACTGAAGCTTTCTTT.

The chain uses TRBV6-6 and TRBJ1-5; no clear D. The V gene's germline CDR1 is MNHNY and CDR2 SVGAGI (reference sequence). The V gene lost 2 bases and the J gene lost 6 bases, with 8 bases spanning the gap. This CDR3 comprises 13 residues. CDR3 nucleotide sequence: TGTGCCAGCAGTTACGAGTCTGGTCAGCCCCAGCATTTT. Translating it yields CASSYESGQPQHF.

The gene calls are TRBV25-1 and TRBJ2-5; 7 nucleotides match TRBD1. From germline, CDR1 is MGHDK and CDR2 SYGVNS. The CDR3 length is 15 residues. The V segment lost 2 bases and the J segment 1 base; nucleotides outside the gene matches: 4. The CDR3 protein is CASSEGRTGQETQYF. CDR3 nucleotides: TGTGCCAGCAGTGAAGGGCGGACAGGCCAAGAGACCCAGTACTTC.

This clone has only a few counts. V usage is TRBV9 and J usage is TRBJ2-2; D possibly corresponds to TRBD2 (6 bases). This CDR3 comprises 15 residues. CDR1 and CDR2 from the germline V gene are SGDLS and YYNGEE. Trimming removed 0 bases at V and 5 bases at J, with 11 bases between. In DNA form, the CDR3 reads TGTGCCAGCAGCGTAGGCAGGGCGGGAACCGGGGAGCTGTTTTTT. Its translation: CASSVGRAGTGELFF.

The CDR3 spells CAGHVNYGYTF. The CDR3, as DNA: TGTGCCGGCCACGTTAACTATGGCTACACCTTC. The genes are TRBV2 and TRBJ1-2, with unresolved D. This CDR3 spans 11 amino acids. V was clipped by 11 bases and J by 1 base, with 8 bases between them. Germline-derived CDR1 and CDR2 are SNHLY and FYNNEI.

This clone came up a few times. Here the CDR3 reads CATSTVAEAYNEQFF. The CDR3 DNA sequence: TGTGCCACCAGCACCGTAGCGGAGGCCTACAATGAGCAGTTCTTC. This rearrangement joins TRBV15 to TRBJ2-1; D might be TRBD2 (6 bases). V dropped 4 bases and J dropped 2 bases, with 12 bases sitting between them. Germline V gives CDR1 LNHNV, CDR2 YYDKDF (reference sequence). This CDR3 has 15 amino acids.

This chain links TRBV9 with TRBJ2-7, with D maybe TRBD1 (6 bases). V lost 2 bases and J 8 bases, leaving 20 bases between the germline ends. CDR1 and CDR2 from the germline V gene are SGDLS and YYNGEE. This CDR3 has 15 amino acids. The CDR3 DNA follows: TGTGCCAGCAGCGTCCGGGACATCCATGGGACGCAGCAGTACTTC. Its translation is CASSVRDIHGTQQYF.

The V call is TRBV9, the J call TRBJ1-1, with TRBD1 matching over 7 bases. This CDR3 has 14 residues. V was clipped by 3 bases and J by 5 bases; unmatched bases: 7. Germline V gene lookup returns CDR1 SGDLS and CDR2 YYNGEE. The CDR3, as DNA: TGTGCCAGCAGCGGAGACAGGGATCGGACTGAAGCTTTCTTT. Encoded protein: CASSGDRDRTEAFF.

The CDR3 is CSGNLRGNLRYGEQFF. The CDR3 DNA follows: TGCAGCGGTAACCTCCGGGGGAACCTACGGTACGGTGAGCAGTTCTTC. The chain has TRBV29-1 and TRBJ2-1; D may be TRBD2 (6 bases). From germline, CDR1 is SQVTM and CDR2 ANQGSEA. V was shortened by 7 bases and J by 9 bases, with 28 bases between the two germline ends. CDR3 length: 16 residues.

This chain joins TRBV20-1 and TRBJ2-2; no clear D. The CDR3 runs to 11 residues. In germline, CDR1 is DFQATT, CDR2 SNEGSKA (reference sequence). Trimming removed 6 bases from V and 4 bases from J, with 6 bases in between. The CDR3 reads CSASGTGELFF. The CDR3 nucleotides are TGCAGTGCATCAGGCACCGGGGAGCTGTTTTTT.

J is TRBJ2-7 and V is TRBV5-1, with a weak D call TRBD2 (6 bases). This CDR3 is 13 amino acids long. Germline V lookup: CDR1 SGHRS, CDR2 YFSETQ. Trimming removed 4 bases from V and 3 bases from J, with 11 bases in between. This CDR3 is CASSVSGSYEQYF. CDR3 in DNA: TGCGCCAGCAGCGTATCCGGGAGCTACGAGCAGTACTTC.